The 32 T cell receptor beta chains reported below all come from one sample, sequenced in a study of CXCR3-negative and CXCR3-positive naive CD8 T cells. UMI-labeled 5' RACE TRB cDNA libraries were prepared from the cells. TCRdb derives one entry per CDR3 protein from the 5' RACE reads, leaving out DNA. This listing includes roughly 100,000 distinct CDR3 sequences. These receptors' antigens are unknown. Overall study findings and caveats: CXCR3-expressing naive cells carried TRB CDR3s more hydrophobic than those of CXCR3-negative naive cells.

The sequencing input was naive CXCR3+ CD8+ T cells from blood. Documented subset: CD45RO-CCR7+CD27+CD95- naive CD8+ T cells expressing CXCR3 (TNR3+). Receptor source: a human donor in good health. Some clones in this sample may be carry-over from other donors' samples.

CDR3 sequence reads: CASSLGEGITEAFF. The rearrangement uses TRBV7-2 and TRBJ1-1. This CDR3 spans 14 amino acids. Germline CDR1 SGHTA, CDR2 FQGNSA.

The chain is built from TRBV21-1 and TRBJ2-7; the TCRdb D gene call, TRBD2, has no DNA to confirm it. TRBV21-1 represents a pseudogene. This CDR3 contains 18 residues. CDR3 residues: CASSPLEGTSGRTYEQYF.

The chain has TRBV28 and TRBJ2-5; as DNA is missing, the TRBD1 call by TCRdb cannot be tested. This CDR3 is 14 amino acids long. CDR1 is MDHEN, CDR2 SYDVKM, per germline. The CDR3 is CASSLGGRGETQYF.

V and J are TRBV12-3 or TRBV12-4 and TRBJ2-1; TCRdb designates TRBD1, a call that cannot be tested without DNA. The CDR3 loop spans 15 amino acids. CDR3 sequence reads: CASSLPRGGYNEQFF.

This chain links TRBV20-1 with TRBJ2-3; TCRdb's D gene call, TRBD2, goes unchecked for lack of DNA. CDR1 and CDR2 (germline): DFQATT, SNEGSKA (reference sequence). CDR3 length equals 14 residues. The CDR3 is CSATLAGSTDTQYF.

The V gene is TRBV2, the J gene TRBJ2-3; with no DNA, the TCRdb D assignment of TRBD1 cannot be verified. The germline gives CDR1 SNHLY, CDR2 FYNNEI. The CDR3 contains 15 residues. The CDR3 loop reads CASNEGAISTDTQYF.

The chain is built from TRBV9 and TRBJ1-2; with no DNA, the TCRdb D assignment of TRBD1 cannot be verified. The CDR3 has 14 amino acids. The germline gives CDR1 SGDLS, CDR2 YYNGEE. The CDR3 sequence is CASSPGGGDYGYTF.

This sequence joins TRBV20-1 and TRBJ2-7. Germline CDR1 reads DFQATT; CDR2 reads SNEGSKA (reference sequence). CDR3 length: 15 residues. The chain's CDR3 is CSARDYTVESYEQYF.

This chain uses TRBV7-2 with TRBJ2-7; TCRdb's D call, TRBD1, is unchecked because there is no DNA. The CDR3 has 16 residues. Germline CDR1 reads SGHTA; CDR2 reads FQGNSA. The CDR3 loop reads CASSIPDRGVTYEQYF.

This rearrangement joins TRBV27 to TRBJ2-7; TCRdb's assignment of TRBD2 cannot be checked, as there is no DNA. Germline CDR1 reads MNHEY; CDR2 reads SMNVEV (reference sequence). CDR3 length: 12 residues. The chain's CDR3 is CASSGAPYEQYF.

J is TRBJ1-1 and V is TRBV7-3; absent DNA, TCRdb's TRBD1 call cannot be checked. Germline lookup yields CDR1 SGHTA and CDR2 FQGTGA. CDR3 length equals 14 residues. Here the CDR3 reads CASSPQGLATEAFF.

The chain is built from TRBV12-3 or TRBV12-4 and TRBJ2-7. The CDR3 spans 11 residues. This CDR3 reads CASSFAYEQYF.

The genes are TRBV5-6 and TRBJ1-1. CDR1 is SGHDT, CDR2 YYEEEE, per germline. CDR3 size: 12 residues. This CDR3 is CASSLGLTEAFF.

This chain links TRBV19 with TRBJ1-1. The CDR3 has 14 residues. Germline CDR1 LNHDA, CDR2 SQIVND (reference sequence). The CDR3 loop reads CASSIAGGNTEAFF.

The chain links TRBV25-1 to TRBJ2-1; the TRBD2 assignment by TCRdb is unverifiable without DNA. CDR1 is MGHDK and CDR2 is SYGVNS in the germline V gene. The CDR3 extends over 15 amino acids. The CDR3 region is CASQDLAGGYNEQFF.

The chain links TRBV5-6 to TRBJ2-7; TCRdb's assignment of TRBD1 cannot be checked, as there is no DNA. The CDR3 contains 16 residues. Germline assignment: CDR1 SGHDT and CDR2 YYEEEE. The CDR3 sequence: CASSQDATPFDYEQYF.

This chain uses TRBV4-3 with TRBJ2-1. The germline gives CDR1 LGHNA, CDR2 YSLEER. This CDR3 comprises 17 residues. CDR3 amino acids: CASSQDLTVSSYNEQFF.

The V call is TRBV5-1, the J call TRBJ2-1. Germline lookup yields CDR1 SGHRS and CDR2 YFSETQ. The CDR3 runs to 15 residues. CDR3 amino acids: CASSLHKVGYNEQFF.

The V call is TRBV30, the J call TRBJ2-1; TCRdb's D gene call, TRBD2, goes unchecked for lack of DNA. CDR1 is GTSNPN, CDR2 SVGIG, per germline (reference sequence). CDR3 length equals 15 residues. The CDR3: CAWSVGVAGGNEQFF.

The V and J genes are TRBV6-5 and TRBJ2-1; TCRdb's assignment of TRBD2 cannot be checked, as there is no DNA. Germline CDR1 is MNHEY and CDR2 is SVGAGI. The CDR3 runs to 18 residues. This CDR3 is CASSSGTSGRGSYNEQFF.

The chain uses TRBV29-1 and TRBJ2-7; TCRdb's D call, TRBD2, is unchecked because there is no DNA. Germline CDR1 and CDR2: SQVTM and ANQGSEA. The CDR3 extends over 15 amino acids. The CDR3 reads CSVPGLAGGNYEQYF.

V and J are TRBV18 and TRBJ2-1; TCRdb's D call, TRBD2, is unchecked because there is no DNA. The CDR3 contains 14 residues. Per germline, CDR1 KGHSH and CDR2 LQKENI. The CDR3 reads CASSPPGLANEQFF.

This chain's CDR3 is CASSSLQATYGYTF. The chain uses TRBV11-2 and TRBJ1-2; TCRdb outputs TRBD1, but without DNA this stays unchecked. The CDR3 has 14 amino acids. Germline CDR1 and CDR2: SGHAT and FQNNGV.

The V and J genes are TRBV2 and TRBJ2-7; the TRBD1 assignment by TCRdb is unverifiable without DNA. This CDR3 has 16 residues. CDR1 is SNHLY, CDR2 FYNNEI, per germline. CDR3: CASSELEGEITYEQYF.

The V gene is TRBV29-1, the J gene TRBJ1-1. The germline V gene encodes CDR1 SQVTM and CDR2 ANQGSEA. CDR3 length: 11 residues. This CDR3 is CSGWLDTEAFF. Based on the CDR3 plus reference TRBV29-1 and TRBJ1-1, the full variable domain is SAVISQKPSRDICQRGTSLTIQCQVDSQVTMMFWYRQQPGQSLTLIATANQGSEATYESGFVIDKFPISRPNLTFSTLTVSNMSPEDSSIYLCSGWLDTEAFFGQGTRLTVV.

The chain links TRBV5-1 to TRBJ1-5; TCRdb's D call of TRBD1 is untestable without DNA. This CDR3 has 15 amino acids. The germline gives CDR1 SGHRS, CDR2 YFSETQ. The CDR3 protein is CASSLSGEGNQPQHF.

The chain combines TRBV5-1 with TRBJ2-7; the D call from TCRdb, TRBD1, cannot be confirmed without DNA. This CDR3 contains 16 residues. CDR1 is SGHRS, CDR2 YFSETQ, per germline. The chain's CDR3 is CASSGGTGRPEYEQYF.

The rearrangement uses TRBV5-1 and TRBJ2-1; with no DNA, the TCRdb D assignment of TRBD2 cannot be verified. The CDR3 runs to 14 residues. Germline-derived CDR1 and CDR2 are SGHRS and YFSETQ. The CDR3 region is CASSMGLAGDEQFF.

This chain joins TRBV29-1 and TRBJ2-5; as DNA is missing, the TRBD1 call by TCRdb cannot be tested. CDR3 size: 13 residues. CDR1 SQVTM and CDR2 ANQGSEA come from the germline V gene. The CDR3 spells CSVDPRAQETQYF.

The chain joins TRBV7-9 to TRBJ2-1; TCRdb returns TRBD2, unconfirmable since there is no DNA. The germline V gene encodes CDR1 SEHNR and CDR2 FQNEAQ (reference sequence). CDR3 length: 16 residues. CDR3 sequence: CASSPTSGRNYNEQFF.

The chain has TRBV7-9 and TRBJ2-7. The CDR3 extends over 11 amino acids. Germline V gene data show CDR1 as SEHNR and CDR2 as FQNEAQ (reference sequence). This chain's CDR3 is CASSNTDEQYF.

CDR3 amino acids: CASSSQEERNQPQHF. The genes are TRBV9 and TRBJ1-5; as DNA is missing, the TRBD1 call by TCRdb cannot be tested. The CDR3 covers 15 residues. Germline CDR1 SGDLS, CDR2 YYNGEE.